Here is one TCR beta chain with its context. The genomic DNA of each subset was split evenly across several immunoSEQ plates. Libraries were prepared by immunoSEQ multiplex PCR; TCRdb keeps only in-frame clonotypes and omits some of them. The sample records approximately 2,000,000 clones, around 90% being singletons. Researchers partitioned CD4+ cells into CD45RA+ naive and CD45RA-negative memory subsets. This sample is part of a study of shared clonotypes between healthy human individuals. This clonotype originated in a young man in good health. Some clones in this sample may be carry-over from other donors' samples. Material for sequencing was naive CD4+ T cells from PBMCs. As to subset: CD45RA+ positively selected.

CDR3 sequence reads: CSGGDPYEQYF. The CDR3 DNA is TGCAGTGGAGGGGATCCCTACGAGCAGTACTTC. This chain joins TRBV20-1 and TRBJ2-7; D might be TRBD1 or TRBD2, each matching 5 bases. Germline values: CDR1 DFQATT, CDR2 SNEGSKA (reference sequence). The CDR3 is made up of 11 amino acids. V was shortened by 7 bases and J by 2 bases, with 9 bases between the two germline ends.